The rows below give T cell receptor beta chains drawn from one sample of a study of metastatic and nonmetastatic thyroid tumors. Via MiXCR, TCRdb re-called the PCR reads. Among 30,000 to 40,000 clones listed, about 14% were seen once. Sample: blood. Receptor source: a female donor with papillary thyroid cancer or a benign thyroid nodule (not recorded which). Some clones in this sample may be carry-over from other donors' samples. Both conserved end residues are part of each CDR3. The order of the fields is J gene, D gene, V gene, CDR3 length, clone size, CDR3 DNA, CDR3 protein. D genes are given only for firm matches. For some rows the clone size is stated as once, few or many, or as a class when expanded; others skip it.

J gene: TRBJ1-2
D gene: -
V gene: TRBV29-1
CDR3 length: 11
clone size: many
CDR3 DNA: TGCAGCGCCTACGGGAACTATGGCTACACCTTC
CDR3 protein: CSAYGNYGYTF

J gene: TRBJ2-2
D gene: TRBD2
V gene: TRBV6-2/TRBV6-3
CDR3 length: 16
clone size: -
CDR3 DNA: TGTGCCAGCAGACGACTAGCGGGGGGGCAGACCGGGGAGCTGTTTTTT
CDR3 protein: CASRRLAGGQTGELFF

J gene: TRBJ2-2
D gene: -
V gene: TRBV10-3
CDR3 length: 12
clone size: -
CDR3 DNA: TGTGCCATCAGTCCGGACGCCGGGGAGCTGTTTTTT
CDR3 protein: CAISPDAGELFF

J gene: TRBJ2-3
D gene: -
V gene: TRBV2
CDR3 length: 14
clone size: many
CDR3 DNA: TGTGCCAGCAGTTCCTCCGGGACCACAGATACGCAGTATTTT
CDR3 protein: CASSSSGTTDTQYF

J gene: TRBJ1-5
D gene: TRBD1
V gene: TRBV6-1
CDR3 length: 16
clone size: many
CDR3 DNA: TGTGCCAGCAGTCGTCCCGGGACAGGGAACAATCAGCCCCAGCATTTT
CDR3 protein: CASSRPGTGNNQPQHF

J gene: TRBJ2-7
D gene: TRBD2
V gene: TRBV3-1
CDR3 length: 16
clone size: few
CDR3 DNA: TGTGCCAGCAGTCCCGGAAGCGGGAGGCCCACCTACGAGCAGTACTTC
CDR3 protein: CASSPGSGRPTYEQYF

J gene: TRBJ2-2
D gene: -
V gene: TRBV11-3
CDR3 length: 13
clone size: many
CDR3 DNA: TGTGCCAGCAGCTTAATGGGGACCGGGGAGCTGTTTTTT
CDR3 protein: CASSLMGTGELFF

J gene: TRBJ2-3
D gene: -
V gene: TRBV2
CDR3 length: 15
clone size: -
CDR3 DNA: TGTGCCAGCAGTTTAGCCAGGGCCGGCACAGATACGCAGTACTTT
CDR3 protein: CASSLARAGTDTQYF

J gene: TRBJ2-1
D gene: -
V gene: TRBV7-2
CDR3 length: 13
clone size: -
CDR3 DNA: TGTGCCAGCAGCTTAGGGCTATCCAATGAGCAGTTCTTC
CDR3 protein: CASSLGLSNEQFF

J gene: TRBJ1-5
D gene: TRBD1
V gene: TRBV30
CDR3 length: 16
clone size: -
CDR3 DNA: TGTGCCTGGAGTGTTCCTGATGACAGGGTCAATCAGCCCCAGCATTTT
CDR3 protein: CAWSVPDDRVNQPQHF

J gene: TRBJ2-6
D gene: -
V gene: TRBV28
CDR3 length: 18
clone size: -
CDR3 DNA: TGTGCCAGCCTCTCGGGGGCGGTTTCCCAATCTGGGGCCAACGTCATGACTTTC
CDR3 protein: CASLSGAVSQSGANVMTF

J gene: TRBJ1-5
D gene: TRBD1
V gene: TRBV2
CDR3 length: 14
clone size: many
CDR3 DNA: TGTGCCAGCAGTGGGACAGGTGGCAATCAGCCCCAGCATTTT
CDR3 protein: CASSGTGGNQPQHF

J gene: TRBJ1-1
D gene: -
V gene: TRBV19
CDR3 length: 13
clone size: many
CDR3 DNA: TGTGCCAGTAGGGGAGTGGATACCACTGAAGCTTTCTTT
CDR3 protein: CASRGVDTTEAFF

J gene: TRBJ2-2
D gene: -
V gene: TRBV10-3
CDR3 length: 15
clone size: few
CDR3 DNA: TGTGCCATCAACCTCCGTGACACCAACACCTGGGAGCTGTTTTTT
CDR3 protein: CAINLRDTNTWELFF

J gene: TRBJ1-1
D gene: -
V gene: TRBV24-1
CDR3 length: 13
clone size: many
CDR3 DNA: TGTGCCACCAGTGAGGGATGGAACACTGAAGCTTTCTTT
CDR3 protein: CATSEGWNTEAFF

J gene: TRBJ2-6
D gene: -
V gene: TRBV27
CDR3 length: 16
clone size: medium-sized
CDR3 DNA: TGTGCCAGCAGTTTAGCGGCAGGGGCTGGGGCCAACGTCCTGACTTTC
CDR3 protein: CASSLAAGAGANVLTF

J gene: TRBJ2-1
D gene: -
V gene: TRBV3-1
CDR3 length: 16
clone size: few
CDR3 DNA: TGTGCCAGCAGCCAAGAGGTTATAGCGGTTTACAATGAGCAGTTCTTC
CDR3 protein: CASSQEVIAVYNEQFF

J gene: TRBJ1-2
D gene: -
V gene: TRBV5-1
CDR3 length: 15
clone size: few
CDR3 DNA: TGCGCCAGCAGCTTGGCCGGGGGTCTCATTGATGGCTACACCTTC
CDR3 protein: CASSLAGGLIDGYTF

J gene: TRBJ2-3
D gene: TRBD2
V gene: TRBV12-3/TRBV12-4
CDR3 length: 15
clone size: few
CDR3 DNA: TGTGCCAGCAGATCGACTAGCTTCAGCACAGATACGCAGTATTTT
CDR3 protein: CASRSTSFSTDTQYF

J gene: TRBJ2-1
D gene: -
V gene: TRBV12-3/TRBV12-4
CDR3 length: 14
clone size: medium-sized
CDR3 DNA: TGTGCCAGCAGTTTTCCGGGAAGGAACAATGAGCAGTTCTTC
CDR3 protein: CASSFPGRNNEQFF

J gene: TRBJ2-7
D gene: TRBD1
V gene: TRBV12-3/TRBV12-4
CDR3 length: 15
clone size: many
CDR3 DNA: TGTGCCAGCAGTTCCCGGGACAGGGGGTCCTACGAGCAGTACTTC
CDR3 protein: CASSSRDRGSYEQYF

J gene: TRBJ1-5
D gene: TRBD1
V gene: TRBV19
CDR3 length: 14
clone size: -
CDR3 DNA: TGTGCCAGTAGTGGACAGGGGGGCAATCAGCCCCAGCATTTT
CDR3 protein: CASSGQGGNQPQHF

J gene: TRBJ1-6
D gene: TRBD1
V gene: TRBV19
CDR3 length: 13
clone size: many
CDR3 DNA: TGTGCCAGTAGTCGACAGGGAGGATCACCCCTCCACTTT
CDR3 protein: CASSRQGGSPLHF

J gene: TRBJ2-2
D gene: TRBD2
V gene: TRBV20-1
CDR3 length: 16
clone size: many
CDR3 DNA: TGCAGTGCAGGGACTAGCGGGAGAGGTAACACCGGGGAGCTGTTTTTT
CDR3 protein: CSAGTSGRGNTGELFF

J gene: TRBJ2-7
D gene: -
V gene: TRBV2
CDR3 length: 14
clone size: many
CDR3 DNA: TGTGCCAGCAGTCTCCAGGGGACCGACTACGAGCAGTACTTC
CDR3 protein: CASSLQGTDYEQYF

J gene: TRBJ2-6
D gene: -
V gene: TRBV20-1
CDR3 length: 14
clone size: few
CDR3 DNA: TGCAGTGCTAGAGACGACTCTGGGGCCAACGTCCTGACTTTC
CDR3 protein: CSARDDSGANVLTF

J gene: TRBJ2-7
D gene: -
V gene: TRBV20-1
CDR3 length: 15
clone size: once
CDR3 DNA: TGTAGTGCTAGATATCTAGCAGGGCCGTCCTACGAGCAGTACTTC
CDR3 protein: CSARYLAGPSYEQYF

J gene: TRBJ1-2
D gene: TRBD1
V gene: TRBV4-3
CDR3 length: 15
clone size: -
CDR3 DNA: TGCGCCAGCAGCCAAGAATTACAGGGGGCGTACGGCTACACCTTC
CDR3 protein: CASSQELQGAYGYTF

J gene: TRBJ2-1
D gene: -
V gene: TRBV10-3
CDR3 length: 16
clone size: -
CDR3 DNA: TGTGCCATCAGTGAGTCGAATCAAGCGATGAGGAATGAGCAGCTCTTC
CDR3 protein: CAISESNQAMRNEQLF